This section outlines one TCR beta chain sequence together with its context. Per the study methods: Cell counts per sample came from amplifying reference gene primers. The method was immunoSEQ multiplex PCR; TCRdb's version includes in-frame clones alone and lacks a portion of them. The V and J calls and the clone size are those of that table, but D and trimming were determined from the DNA. The sample lists over 65,000 clones; around 86% were seen once. The source of the sample is a study of blood T cell repertoires in COVID-19. This receptor was identified in a man aged 45-65 years with active or convalescent COVID-19. The sample consisted of peripheral blood.

The CDR3, as DNA: TGCGCCAGCAGCCGCGAGACTAGCGGAGCGAACACCGGGGAGCTGTTTTTT. It yields the protein CASSRETSGANTGELFF. V and J are TRBV4-1 and TRBJ2-2, with 9 bases aligning to TRBD2. Germline V lookup: CDR1 MGHRA, CDR2 YSYEKL. CDR3 length: 17 amino acids. The V and J ends lost 4 bases and 0 bases, in that order; junction bases with no gene match: 6.